This T cell receptor beta chain was obtained from a study of chronic HIV infection and antiretroviral therapy. TCRdb called the 5' RACE reads again in MiXCR, with one record for every CDR3 protein. This table holds 40,000 to 60,000 distinct CDR3 sequences, approximately 20% found once. The receptor's source is an adult who had HIV and had not received antiretroviral therapy, or was an uninfected healthy control (not recorded which). Sample: peripheral blood.

CDR3 DNA sequence: TGTGCCAGCAAGGGGACCGGCTACAATGAGCAGTTCTTC. Translation gives CASKGTGYNEQFF. This rearrangement joins TRBV7-9 to TRBJ2-1; either TRBD1 or TRBD2 may fit D (5 bases each). V was pared by 7 bases and J by 3 bases, with 10 bases between. Germline CDR1 is SEHNR and CDR2 is FQNEAQ (reference sequence). The CDR3 consists of 13 residues.